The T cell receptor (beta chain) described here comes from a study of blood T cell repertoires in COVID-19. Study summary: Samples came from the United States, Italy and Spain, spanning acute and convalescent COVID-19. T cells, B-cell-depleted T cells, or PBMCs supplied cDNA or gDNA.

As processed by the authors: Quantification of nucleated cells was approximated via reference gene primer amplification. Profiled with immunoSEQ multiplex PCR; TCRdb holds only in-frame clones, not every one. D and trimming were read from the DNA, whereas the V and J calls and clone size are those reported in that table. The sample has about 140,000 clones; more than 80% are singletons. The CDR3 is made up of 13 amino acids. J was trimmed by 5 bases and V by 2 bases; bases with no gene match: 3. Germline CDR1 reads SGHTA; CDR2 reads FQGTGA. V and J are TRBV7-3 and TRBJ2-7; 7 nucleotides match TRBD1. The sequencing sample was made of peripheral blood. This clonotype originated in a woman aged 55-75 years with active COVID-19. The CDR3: CASSLGTVNEQYF. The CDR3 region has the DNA TGTGCCAGCAGCTTAGGGACAGTAAACGAGCAGTACTTC.